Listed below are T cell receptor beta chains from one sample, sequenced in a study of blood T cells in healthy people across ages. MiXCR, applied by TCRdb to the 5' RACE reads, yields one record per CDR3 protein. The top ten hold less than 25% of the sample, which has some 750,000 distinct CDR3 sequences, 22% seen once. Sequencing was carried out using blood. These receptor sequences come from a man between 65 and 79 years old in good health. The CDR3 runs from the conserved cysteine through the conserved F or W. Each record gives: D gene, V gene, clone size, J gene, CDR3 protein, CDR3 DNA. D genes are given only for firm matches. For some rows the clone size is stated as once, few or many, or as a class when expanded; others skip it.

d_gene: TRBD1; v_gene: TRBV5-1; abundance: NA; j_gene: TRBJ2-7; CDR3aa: CASSVGQGFEQYF; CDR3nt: TGCGCCAGCAGCGTGGGACAGGGATTCGAGCAGTACTTC
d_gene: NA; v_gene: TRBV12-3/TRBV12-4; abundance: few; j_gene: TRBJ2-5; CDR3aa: CASSLAGSGATETQYF; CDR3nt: TGTGCCAGCAGTTTAGCGGGGTCAGGGGCGACGGAGACCCAGTACTTC
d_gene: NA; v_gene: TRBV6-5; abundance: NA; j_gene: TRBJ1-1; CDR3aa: CASSSEVQGTEAFF; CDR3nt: TGTGCCAGCAGTTCTGAGGTTCAAGGAACTGAAGCTTTCTTT
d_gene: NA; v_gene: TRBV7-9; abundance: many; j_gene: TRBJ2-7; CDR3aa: CASSAQGYEQYF; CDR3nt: TGTGCCAGCAGCGCACAGGGCTACGAGCAGTACTTC
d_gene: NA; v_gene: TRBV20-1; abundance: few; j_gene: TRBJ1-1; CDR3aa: CSVARDNTEAFF; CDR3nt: TGCAGTGTGGCTCGGGATAACACTGAAGCTTTCTTT
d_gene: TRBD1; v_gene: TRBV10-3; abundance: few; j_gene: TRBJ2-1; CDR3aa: CAIRATGTGEAYNEQFF; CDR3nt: TGTGCCATCAGAGCCACGGGGACAGGGGAGGCCTACAATGAGCAGTTCTTC
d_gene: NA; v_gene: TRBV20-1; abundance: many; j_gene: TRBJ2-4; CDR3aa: CSARSGAIFAKNIQYF; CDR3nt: TGCAGTGCTAGATCCGGGGCGATCTTTGCCAAAAACATTCAGTACTTC
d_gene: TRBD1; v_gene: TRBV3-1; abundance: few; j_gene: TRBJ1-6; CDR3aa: CASSQEGTGGYSPLHF; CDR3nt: TGTGCCAGCAGCCAAGAGGGGACAGGTGGCTATTCACCCCTCCACTTT
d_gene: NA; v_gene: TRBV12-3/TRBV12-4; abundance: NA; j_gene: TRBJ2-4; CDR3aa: CASTPGLPEDIQYF; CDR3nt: TGTGCCAGCACCCCGGGACTCCCGGAGGACATTCAGTACTTC
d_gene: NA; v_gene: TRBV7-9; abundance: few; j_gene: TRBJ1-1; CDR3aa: CASSLEKAGDTEAFF; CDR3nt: TGTGCCAGCAGCCTAGAGAAGGCGGGAGACACTGAAGCTTTCTTT
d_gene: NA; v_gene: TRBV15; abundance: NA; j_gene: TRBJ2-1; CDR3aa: CATRASGIDEQFF; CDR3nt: TGTGCCACCAGGGCTTCGGGCATCGATGAGCAGTTCTTC
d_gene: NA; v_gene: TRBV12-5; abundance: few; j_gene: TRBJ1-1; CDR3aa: CASGPPQTNTEAFF; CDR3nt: TGTGCTAGTGGCCCGCCTCAGACGAACACTGAAGCTTTCTTT
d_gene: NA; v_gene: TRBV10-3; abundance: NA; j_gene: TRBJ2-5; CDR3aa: CAISERLTETQYF; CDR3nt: TGTGCCATCAGTGAGCGGCTAACGGAGACCCAGTACTTC
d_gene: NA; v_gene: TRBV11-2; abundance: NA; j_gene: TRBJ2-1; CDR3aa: CASSLDRVRGPYNEQFF; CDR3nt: TGTGCCAGCAGCTTAGATCGTGTCAGGGGACCCTACAATGAGCAGTTCTTC
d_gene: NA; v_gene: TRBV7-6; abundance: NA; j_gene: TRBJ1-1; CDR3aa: CASSLGPGVGTEVFF; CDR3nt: TGTGCCAGCAGCTTAGGTCCGGGTGTGGGCACTGAAGTTTTCTTT
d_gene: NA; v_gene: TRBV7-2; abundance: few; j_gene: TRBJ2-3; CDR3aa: CASSLDGGGGVDTQYF; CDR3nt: TGTGCCAGCAGCTTAGATGGGGGAGGGGGGGTGGATACGCAGTATTTT
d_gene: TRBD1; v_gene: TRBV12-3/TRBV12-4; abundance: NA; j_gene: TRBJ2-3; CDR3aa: CASSNTDRGSTDTEYF; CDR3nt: TGTGCCAGCAGCAACACCGACAGGGGAAGCACAGATACGGAGTATTTT
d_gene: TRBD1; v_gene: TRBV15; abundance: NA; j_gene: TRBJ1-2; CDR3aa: CATSGTLRGVGYTF; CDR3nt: TGTGCCACCAGCGGAACCCTCAGGGGGGTAGGCTACACCTTC
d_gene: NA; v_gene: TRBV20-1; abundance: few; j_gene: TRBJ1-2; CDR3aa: CSAAAGASKSGYTF; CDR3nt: TGCAGTGCAGCCGCGGGGGCTTCAAAGTCGGGCTACACCTTC
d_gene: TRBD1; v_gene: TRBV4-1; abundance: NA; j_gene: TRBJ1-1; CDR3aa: CASSPWDRENTEAFF; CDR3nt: TGCGCCAGCAGCCCCTGGGACAGGGAAAACACTGAAGCTTTCTTT
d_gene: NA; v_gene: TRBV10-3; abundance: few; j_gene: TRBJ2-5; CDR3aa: CAISEGVQETQYF; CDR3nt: TGTGCCATCAGTGAGGGGGTACAAGAGACCCAGTACTTC
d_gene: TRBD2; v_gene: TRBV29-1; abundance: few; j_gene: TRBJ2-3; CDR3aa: CSVAIPGLVAYF; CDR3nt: TGCAGCGTCGCGATCCCCGGACTAGTTGCGTATTTT
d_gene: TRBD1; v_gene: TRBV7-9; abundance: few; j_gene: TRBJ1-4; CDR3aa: CASSWDSQEKLFF; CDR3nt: TGTGCCAGCAGCTGGGACAGTCAAGAAAAACTGTTTTTT
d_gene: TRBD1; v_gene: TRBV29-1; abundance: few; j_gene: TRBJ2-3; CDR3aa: CSVEPQGVDTQYF; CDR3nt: TGCAGCGTTGAACCCCAGGGGGTAGATACGCAGTATTTT
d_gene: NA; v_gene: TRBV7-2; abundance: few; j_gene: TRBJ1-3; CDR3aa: CASSLVRTAVGGTIYF; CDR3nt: TGTGCCAGCAGCTTAGTTAGGACAGCGGTTGGTGGCACCATATATTTT
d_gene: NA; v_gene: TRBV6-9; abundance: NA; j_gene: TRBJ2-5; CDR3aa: CASSYGGALYF; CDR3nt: TGTGCCAGCAGTTATGGGGGGGCCCTGTACTTC
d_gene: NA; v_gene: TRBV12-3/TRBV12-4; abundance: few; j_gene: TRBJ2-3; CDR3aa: CASNSYDTQYF; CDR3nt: TGTGCCAGCAATTCTTACGATACGCAGTATTTT
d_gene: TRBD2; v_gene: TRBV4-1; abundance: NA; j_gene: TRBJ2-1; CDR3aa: CASSQDREAISYNEQFF; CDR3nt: TGCGCCAGCAGCCAAGATCGGGAGGCAATCTCCTACAATGAGCAGTTCTTC
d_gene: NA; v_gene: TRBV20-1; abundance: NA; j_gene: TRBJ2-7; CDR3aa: CSASVREQYF; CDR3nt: TGCAGTGCTAGTGTGCGCGAGCAGTACTTC
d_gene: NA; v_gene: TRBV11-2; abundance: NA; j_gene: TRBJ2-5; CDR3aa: CASNLVSGGETQYF; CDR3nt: TGTGCCAGCAACTTAGTCTCGGGTGGGGAGACCCAGTACTTC
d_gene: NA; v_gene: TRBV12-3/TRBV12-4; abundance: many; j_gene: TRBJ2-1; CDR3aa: CASSLRLPYNEQFF; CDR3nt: TGTGCCAGCAGTTTGAGACTACCCTACAATGAGCAGTTCTTC
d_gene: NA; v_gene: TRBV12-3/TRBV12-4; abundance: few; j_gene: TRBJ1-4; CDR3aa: CASSADGILGEKLFF; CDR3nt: TGTGCCAGCAGTGCCGACGGAATTTTGGGGGAAAAACTGTTTTTT
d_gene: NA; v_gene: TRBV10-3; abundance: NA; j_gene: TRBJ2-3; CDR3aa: CAIGTSTDTQYF; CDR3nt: TGTGCCATCGGGACTAGCACAGATACGCAGTATTTT
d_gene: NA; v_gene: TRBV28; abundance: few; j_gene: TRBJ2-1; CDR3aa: CASSSPPLKRYEQFF; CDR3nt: TGTGCCAGCAGTTCTCCCCCCCTAAAGCGGTATGAGCAGTTCTTC
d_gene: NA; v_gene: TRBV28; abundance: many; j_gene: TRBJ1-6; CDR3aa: CASLDALGPAGTPLHF; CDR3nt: TGTGCCAGCTTAGACGCGCTCGGGCCGGCAGGGACACCCCTCCACTTT
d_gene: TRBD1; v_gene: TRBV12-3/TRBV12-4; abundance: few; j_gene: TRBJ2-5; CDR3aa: CASRQGALKTQYF; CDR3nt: TGTGCCAGCAGACAGGGGGCGTTGAAGACCCAGTACTTC
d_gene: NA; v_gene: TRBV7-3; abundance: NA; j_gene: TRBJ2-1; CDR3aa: CASSLERVNEQFF; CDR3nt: TGTGCCAGCAGCTTAGAGCGGGTCAATGAGCAGTTCTTC
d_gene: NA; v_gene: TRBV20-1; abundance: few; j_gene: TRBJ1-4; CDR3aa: CSAPVGGATNEKLFF; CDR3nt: TGCAGTGCCCCGGTGGGTGGGGCTACTAATGAAAAACTGTTTTTT
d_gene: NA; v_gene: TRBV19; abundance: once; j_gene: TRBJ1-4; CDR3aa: CASSIRNGPNEKLFF; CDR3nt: TGTGCCAGTAGTATAAGGAACGGACCTAATGAAAAACTGTTTTTT
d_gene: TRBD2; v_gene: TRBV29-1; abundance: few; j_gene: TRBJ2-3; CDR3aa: CSVEGFREVDTQYF; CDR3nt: TGCAGCGTTGAAGGGTTCCGGGAGGTAGATACGCAGTATTTT
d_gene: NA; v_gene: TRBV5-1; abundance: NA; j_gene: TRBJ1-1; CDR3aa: CASSLGDTGEAFF; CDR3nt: TGCGCCAGCAGCTTGGGCGACACAGGGGAAGCTTTCTTT
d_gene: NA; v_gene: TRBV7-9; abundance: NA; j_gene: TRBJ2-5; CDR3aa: CASSSSDLARAQYF; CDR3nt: TGTGCCAGCAGCTCCTCGGACCTAGCGAGGGCCCAGTACTTC
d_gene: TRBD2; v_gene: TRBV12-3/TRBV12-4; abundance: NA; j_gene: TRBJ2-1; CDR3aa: CASSSPTSGDNEQFF; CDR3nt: TGTGCCAGCAGTTCACCGACTAGCGGGGACAATGAGCAGTTCTTC
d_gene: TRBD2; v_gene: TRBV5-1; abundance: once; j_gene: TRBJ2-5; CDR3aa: CASKIAGEETQYF; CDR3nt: TGCGCCAGCAAGATAGCGGGGGAAGAGACCCAGTACTTC
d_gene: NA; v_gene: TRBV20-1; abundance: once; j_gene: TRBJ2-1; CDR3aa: CSASQWDNEQFF; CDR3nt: TGCAGTGCTAGTCAATGGGACAATGAGCAGTTCTTC
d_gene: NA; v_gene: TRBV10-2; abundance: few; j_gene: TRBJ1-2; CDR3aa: CASKSDGSANYGYTF; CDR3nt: TGCGCCAGCAAGAGTGACGGTTCGGCTAACTATGGCTACACCTTC
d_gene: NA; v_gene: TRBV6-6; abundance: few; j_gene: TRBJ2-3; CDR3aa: CASSIAASTDTQYF; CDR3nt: TGTGCCAGCAGCATAGCGGCCAGCACAGATACGCAGTATTTT
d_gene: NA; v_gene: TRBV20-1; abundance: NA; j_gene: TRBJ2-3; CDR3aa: CSAGSHSSTDTQYF; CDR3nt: TGCAGTGCCGGTTCCCACAGTAGCACAGATACGCAGTATTTT
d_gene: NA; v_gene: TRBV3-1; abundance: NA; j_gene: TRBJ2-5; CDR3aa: CASRDGNKVTQYF; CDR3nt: TGTGCTAGCAGGGACGGGAATAAAGTGACCCAGTACTTC
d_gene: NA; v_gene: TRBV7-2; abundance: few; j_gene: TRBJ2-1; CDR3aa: CASSLAQEFYNEQFF; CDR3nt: TGTGCCAGCAGCTTAGCGCAGGAGTTCTACAATGAGCAGTTCTTC
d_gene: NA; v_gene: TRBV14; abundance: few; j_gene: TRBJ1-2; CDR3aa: CASSQEFRGNYGYTF; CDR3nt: TGTGCCAGCAGCCAAGAATTTAGGGGAAACTATGGCTACACCTTC
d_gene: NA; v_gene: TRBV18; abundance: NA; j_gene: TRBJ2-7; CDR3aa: CASSPLPTHEQYF; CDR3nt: TGTGCCAGCTCACCACTTCCTACCCACGAGCAGTACTTC
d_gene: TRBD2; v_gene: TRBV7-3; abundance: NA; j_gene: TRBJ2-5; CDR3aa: CASSLKGSVSGRAETQYF; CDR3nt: TGTGCCAGCAGCTTAAAAGGCTCAGTCAGCGGGAGGGCAGAGACCCAGTACTTC
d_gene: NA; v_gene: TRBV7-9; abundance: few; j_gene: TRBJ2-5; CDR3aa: CASSPEFF; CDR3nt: TGTGCCAGCAGCCCTGAGTTCTTC